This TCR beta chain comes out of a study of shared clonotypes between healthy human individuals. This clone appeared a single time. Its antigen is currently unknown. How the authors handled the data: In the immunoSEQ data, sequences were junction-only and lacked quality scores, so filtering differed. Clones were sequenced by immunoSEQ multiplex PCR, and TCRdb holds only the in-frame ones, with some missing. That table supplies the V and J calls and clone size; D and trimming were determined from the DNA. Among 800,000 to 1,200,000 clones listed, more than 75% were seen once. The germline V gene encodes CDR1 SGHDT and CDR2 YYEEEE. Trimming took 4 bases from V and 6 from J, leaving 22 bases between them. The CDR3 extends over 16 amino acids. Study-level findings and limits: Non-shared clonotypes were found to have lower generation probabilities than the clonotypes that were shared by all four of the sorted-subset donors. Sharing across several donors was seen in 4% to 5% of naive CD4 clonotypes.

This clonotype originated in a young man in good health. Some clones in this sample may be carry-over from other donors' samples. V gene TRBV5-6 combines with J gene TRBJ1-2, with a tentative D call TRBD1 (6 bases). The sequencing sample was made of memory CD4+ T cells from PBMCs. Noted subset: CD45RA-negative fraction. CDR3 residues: CASSQTGKGQFHGYTF. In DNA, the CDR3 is TGTGCCAGCAGCCAAACGGGAAAAGGACAGTTTCATGGCTACACCTTC.